The rows below give T cell receptor beta chains drawn from one sample of a study of blood T cell repertoires in COVID-19. The data were produced by immunoSEQ multiplex PCR, yet TCRdb's version contains in-frame clones alone and is incomplete. The table has around 230,000 clones, about nine tenths seen once. The material sequenced was PBMCs or T cells enriched from blood (not recorded which). Receptors originate from a woman between 25 and 40 years old who had recovered from COVID-19. Each CDR3 is given with its conserved first and last residue. A D gene is named only where the DNA matches it firmly. Expanded clones get a size class; other rows say once, few or many, or leave the size out.

j_gene,v_gene,d_gene,abundance,CDR3aa,CDR3nt
TRBJ2-7,TRBV11-2,-,few,CASSSDSYEQYF,TGTGCCAGCAGCTCAGACAGCTACGAGCAGTACTTC
TRBJ2-1,TRBV13,-,-,CASSLDSSYNEQFF,TGTGCCAGCAGCTTAGACAGCTCCTACAATGAGCAGTTCTTC
TRBJ2-7,TRBV15,-,-,CATSRDVRGPTEQYF,TGTGCCACCAGCAGAGATGTCAGGGGACCTACTGAGCAGTACTTC
TRBJ2-1,TRBV6-2/TRBV6-3,-,once,CASSYSGGRGSYNEQFF,TGTGCCAGCAGTTACTCGGGGGGGCGTGGGTCCTACAATGAGCAGTTCTTC
TRBJ2-1,TRBV12-3/TRBV12-4,TRBD2,-,CASRLAGSYEQFF,TGTGCCAGCAGACTAGCGGGGTCCTATGAGCAGTTCTTC
TRBJ1-5,TRBV11-2,-,-,CASSLGRGYQPQHF,TGTGCCAGCAGCTTAGGCAGGGGTTATCAGCCCCAGCATTTT
TRBJ2-5,TRBV4-1,TRBD1,-,CASSQPGQGWETQYF,TGCGCCAGCAGCCAACCGGGACAGGGGTGGGAGACCCAGTACTTC
TRBJ2-5,TRBV2,TRBD2,few,CASRTSSQETQYF,TGTGCCAGCAGGACTAGCTCTCAAGAGACCCAGTACTTC
TRBJ2-1,TRBV2,TRBD2,-,CASRGGDYNEQFF,TGTGCCAGCAGGGGAGGGGACTACAATGAGCAGTTCTTC
TRBJ1-1,TRBV15,TRBD1,-,CATSRTGTNTEAFF,TGTGCCACCAGCAGGACAGGGACTAACACTGAAGCTTTCTTT
TRBJ2-6,TRBV19,-,once,CASSIGPGANVLTF,TGTGCCAGTAGTATAGGGCCTGGGGCCAACGTCCTGACTTTC
TRBJ2-7,TRBV4-3,-,-,CASSQGLSSYEQYF,TGCGCCAGCAGCCAAGGACTCAGCTCCTACGAGCAGTACTTC
TRBJ1-6,TRBV4-3,TRBD1,-,CASSQDRQGSSPLHF,TGCGCCAGCAGCCAGGACCGACAGGGCAGTTCACCCCTCCACTTT
TRBJ1-2,TRBV6-5,-,-,CASSLQGNGYTF,TGTGCCAGCAGTCTTCAGGGTAATGGCTACACCTTC
TRBJ2-3,TRBV10-3,-,-,CAISEWGDSAGENTQYF,TGTGCCATCAGTGAGTGGGGGGACAGCGCAGGGGAGAATACGCAGTATTTT
TRBJ2-1,TRBV27,-,-,CASSPMGGSYNEQFF,TGTGCCAGCAGTCCTATGGGAGGCAGTTACAATGAGCAGTTCTTC
TRBJ1-2,TRBV19,TRBD1,few,CASSMEDRAASYTF,TGTGCCAGTAGTATGGAAGACAGGGCGGCGAGCTACACCTTC
TRBJ1-5,TRBV4-2,-,-,CASSQEGPGPQHF,TGTGCCAGCAGCCAAGAAGGTCCGGGGCCCCAGCATTTT
TRBJ1-6,TRBV6-4,TRBD1,-,CASSEGTGGSPLHF,TGTGCCAGCAGTGAGGGGACAGGGGGTTCACCCCTCCACTTT
TRBJ2-3,TRBV13,TRBD1,-,CASSQGARTDTQYF,TGTGCCAGCAGTCAGGGGGCAAGGACAGATACGCAGTATTTT
TRBJ1-1,TRBV7-9,-,-,CASSSGSTEAFF,TGTGCCAGCAGCTCCGGGAGCACTGAAGCTTTCTTT
TRBJ2-1,TRBV29-1,TRBD1,-,CSVGQGFYNEQFF,TGCAGCGTGGGACAGGGATTCTACAATGAGCAGTTCTTC